One sample yielded the 28 T cell receptor beta chains listed below, sequenced in a study of OX40 agonist ivuxolimab in advanced cancers. The method was immunoSEQ multiplex PCR; TCRdb's version includes in-frame clones alone and lacks a portion of them. This table has roughly 70,000 clones, less than 85% appearing once. The sample was CD4+ or CD8+ T cells sorted from blood, taken in a trial of the OX40 agonist ivuxolimab. The receptors were sampled from an adult with an advanced solid tumor such as melanoma, head and neck, liver or kidney cancer.

This chain links TRBV7-2 with TRBJ1-5, with D unclear. The germline V and J ends were trimmed by 0 bases and 5 bases, with 5 bases remaining between them. Germline assignment: CDR1 SGHTA and CDR2 FQGNSA. This CDR3 comprises 13 residues. This chain's CDR3 is CASSLAFDQPQHF. In DNA form, the CDR3 reads TGTGCCAGCAGCTTAGCCTTTGATCAGCCCCAGCATTTT.

The J gene is TRBJ2-7, the V gene TRBV6-5; 8 positions agree with TRBD2. Trimming removed 0 bases from V and 3 bases from J; junction bases left unmatched: 4. The CDR3 contains 15 residues. Germline V gene data show CDR1 as MNHEY and CDR2 as SVGAGI. This CDR3 is CASSYSAGGDYEQYF. CDR3 DNA: TGTGCCAGCAGTTACTCCGCCGGGGGGGACTACGAGCAGTACTTC.

DNA of the CDR3: TGTGCCAGCAGCCGGGCAGATTCTAGGTACTTC. As protein: CASSRADSRYF. The chain is built from TRBV7-2 and TRBJ2-7; D remains unclear. The V end was cut by 5 bases, the J end by 12 bases, with 14 bases between. This CDR3 comprises 11 residues. The germline CDR1 and CDR2 sequences are SGHTA and FQGNSA. Variable domain in full (rest from reference TRBV7-2 and TRBJ2-7): GAGVSQSPSNKVTEKGKDVELRCDPISGHTALYWYRQSLGQGLEFLIYFQGNSAPDKSGLPSDRFSAERTGGSVSTLTIQRTQQEDSAVYLCASSRADSRYFGPGTRLTVT.

In its sample, this clone was seen once. Other DNA sequences in this sample translate to the same CDR3. V and J are TRBV29-1 and TRBJ1-1, with 7 bases that match TRBD1. Unmatched junction bases numbered 6, after V lost 4 bases and J lost 4 bases. This CDR3 comprises 13 residues. CDR1 is SQVTM and CDR2 is ANQGSEA in the germline V gene. This CDR3 reads CSVGQGGGTEAFF. CDR3 coding DNA: TGCAGCGTTGGACAGGGCGGCGGCACTGAAGCTTTCTTT.

The chain is built from TRBV4-1 and TRBJ2-1, with 13 bases that match TRBD2. J lost 7 bases, V lost 1 base, and 4 bases had no gene match. CDR3 length: 16 residues. Per the germline V gene, CDR1 is MGHRA and CDR2 is YSYEKL. In DNA, the CDR3 is TGCGCCAGCAGCCAAGGGACTAGCGGGGGAAGAAATGAGCAGTTCTTC. It codes for CASSQGTSGGRNEQFF.

The rearrangement joins TRBV29-1 to TRBJ2-1; 11 nucleotides align to TRBD2. The CDR3 loop spans 16 amino acids. The germline CDR1 and CDR2 sequences are SQVTM and ANQGSEA. V was pared by 5 bases and J by 3 bases, with 9 bases of the junction left unmatched. CDR3 protein: CSVRTSSGGLYNEQFF. For the CDR3, the DNA is TGCAGCGTTCGCACCTCTAGCGGGGGGCTCTACAATGAGCAGTTCTTC.

The rearrangement uses TRBV19 and TRBJ1-4; possibly TRBD1 for D (6 bases). Germline assignment: CDR1 LNHDA and CDR2 SQIVND (reference sequence). The V end lost 5 bases, the J end lost 7 bases, and 20 bases lay between the germline ends. This CDR3 is 16 amino acids long. CDR3: CASSAGGTGESEKLFF. In DNA, the CDR3 is TGTGCCAGTAGTGCTGGGGGCACGGGGGAGAGTGAAAAACTGTTTTTT.

The chain combines TRBV6-5 with TRBJ2-4, with D possibly being TRBD1 or TRBD2 (6 bases each). Per the germline V gene, CDR1 is MNHEY and CDR2 is SVGAGI. The ends were cut back, 2 bases at V and 9 bases at J, with 11 bases in the middle. This CDR3 has 13 residues. This chain's CDR3 is CASSYGGQGIQYF. The DNA for the CDR3 is TGTGCCAGCAGTTACGGGGGGCAGGGCATTCAGTACTTC.

Concerning this clone: Other DNA sequences in the sample encode the same CDR3. The V call is TRBV7-2, the J call TRBJ2-1; D uncertain. Germline loops: CDR1 SGHTA, CDR2 FQGNSA. Deletions cut 1 base from V and 10 bases from J, with 8 bases between. This CDR3 region has 12 residues. The chain's CDR3 is CASSLDRREQFF. The CDR3 DNA sequence: TGTGCCAGCAGCTTAGACAGAAGAGAGCAGTTCTTC. The whole variable domain, filled in from reference TRBV7-2 and TRBJ2-1, reads GAGVSQSPSNKVTEKGKDVELRCDPISGHTALYWYRQSLGQGLEFLIYFQGNSAPDKSGLPSDRFSAERTGGSVSTLTIQRTQQEDSAVYLCASSLDRREQFFGPGTRLTVL.

The rearrangement joins TRBV11-2 to TRBJ1-2; D perhaps matches TRBD1 (6 bases). The CDR3 is 14 amino acids. CDR1 is SGHAT, CDR2 FQNNGV, per germline. V shed 8 bases and J shed 4 bases, with 17 bases lying between them. The CDR3 region is CASRRGAHSYGYTF. DNA of the CDR3: TGTGCCAGCCGACGGGGGGCGCACAGCTATGGCTACACCTTC.

V usage is TRBV7-2 and J usage is TRBJ2-7, with 8 bases identical to TRBD2. CDR3 length: 14 amino acids. J lost 0 bases, V lost 3 bases, and 1 base had no gene match. CDR1 is SGHTA, CDR2 FQGNSA, per germline. This CDR3 reads CASSFSGSSYEQYF. Here the CDR3 DNA reads TGTGCCAGCAGCTTCAGCGGGAGCTCCTACGAGCAGTACTTC.

The chain employs TRBV6-1 and TRBJ2-1, with TRBD1 matching over 7 bases. V shed 6 bases and J 1 base; nucleotides not matched to a gene: 3. The CDR3 has 14 amino acids. The germline gives CDR1 MNHNS, CDR2 SASEGT. This CDR3 is CASRTGKSYNEQFF. The CDR3 DNA follows: TGTGCCAGCAGGACAGGGAAATCCTACAATGAGCAGTTCTTC.

The chain is built from TRBV10-2 and TRBJ1-2, with unresolved D. V lost 3 bases, J lost 5 bases, and 7 bases lay in between. The CDR3 has 12 amino acids. Per the germline V gene, CDR1 is WSHSY and CDR2 is SAAADI. CDR3 bases: TGCGCCAGCAGTGATGGACCGTATGGCTACACCTTC. As protein: CASSDGPYGYTF.

In DNA form, the CDR3 reads TGTGCCAGCAGTGCCGGGACTAGCAAAAATGAGCAGTTCTTC. Its translation: CASSAGTSKNEQFF. The chain combines TRBV6-1 with TRBJ2-1; 9 bases are shared with TRBD2. The germline gives CDR1 MNHNS, CDR2 SASEGT. The CDR3 covers 14 residues. With 4 bases clipped from V and 7 bases from J, the junction kept 5 bases outside the gene matches.

The rearrangement uses TRBV7-9 and TRBJ1-1; TRBD1 agrees at 10 bases. The CDR3 spans 15 residues. In germline, CDR1 is SEHNR, CDR2 FQNEAQ (reference sequence). V was clipped by 5 bases and J by 1 base; unmatched bases: 4. CDR3 DNA: TGTGCCAGCAGCAGGAGGACAGGGGGGAACACTGAAGCTTTCTTT. Amino acids: CASSRRTGGNTEAFF. The full variable domain, completed using reference TRBV7-9 and TRBJ1-1, is DTGVSQNPRHKITKRGQNVTFRCDPISEHNRLYWYRQTLGQGPEFLTYFQNEAQLEKSRLLSDRFSAERPKGSFSTLEIQRTEQGDSAMYLCASSRRTGGNTEAFFGQGTRLTVV.

V gene TRBV7-2 combines with J gene TRBJ2-5; 7 nucleotides agree with TRBD1. CDR3 length equals 16 residues. In germline, CDR1 is SGHTA, CDR2 FQGNSA. After removal of 0 bases from V and 5 bases from J, the junction contained 9 bases not matched to a gene. CDR3 DNA sequence: TGTGCCAGCAGCTTAGCGTACGGCAGGGGGAAGGAGACCCAGTACTTC. This codes for CASSLAYGRGKETQYF.

This chain joins TRBV7-9 and TRBJ2-3; D remains ambiguous. V lost 3 bases, J lost 0 bases, and 4 bases lay in between. Germline V gene data show CDR1 as SEHNR and CDR2 as FQNEAQ (reference sequence). This CDR3 has 13 amino acids. CDR3 sequence reads: CASSFSSTDTQYF. Written as DNA, the CDR3 is TGTGCCAGCAGCTTTTCTAGCACAGATACGCAGTATTTT.

This chain uses TRBV23-1 with TRBJ1-1; D might be TRBD1 (6 bases). TRBV23-1 is flagged as an ORF with uncertain function. V was pared by 1 base and J by 9 bases, with 15 bases between. The CDR3 runs to 14 residues. The chain's CDR3 is CASSQLGARFKAFF. The CDR3 DNA reads TGCGCCAGCAGTCAATTGGGGGCTCGATTTAAAGCTTTCTTT.

V and J are TRBV6-5 and TRBJ1-3, with D possibly matching TRBD1 (5 bases). Trimming shortened V by 6 bases and J by 3 bases, and 15 bases separated the two germline ends. This CDR3 region has 15 residues. CDR1 MNHEY and CDR2 SVGAGI come from the germline V gene. The chain's CDR3 is CASSVRENVGNTIYF. The DNA for the CDR3 is TGTGCCAGCAGCGTCAGGGAAAACGTTGGAAACACCATATATTTT.

This chain uses TRBV28 with TRBJ2-5; D gene uncertain. This CDR3 comprises 13 residues. Germline V gene lookup returns CDR1 MDHEN and CDR2 SYDVKM. V was cut by 6 bases and J by 1 base, with 9 bases left in between. CDR3 amino acids: CASRGGFQETQYF. The CDR3 nucleotides read TGTGCCAGCAGAGGCGGATTCCAAGAGACCCAGTACTTC.

Here the CDR3 DNA reads TGTGCCAGTATGAGGAGGGGCGACGTCCCCCGTCAGCCCCAGCATTTT. Its translation: CASMRRGDVPRQPQHF. The rearrangement joins TRBV19 to TRBJ1-5; tentative D call: TRBD1 (5 bases). V lost 7 bases, J lost 6 bases, and 22 bases lay in between. This CDR3 contains 16 residues. In germline, CDR1 is LNHDA, CDR2 SQIVND (reference sequence). Filled out from reference TRBV19 and TRBJ1-5, the complete variable domain reads DGGITQSPKYLFRKEGQNVTLSCEQNLNHDAMYWYRQDPGQGLRLIYYSQIVNDFQKGDIAEGYSVSREKKESFPLTVTSAQKNPTAFYLCASMRRGDVPRQPQHFGDGTRLSIL.

The V and J genes are TRBV7-4 and TRBJ2-5; D possibly corresponds to TRBD1 (6 bases). The germline V and J ends were trimmed by 2 bases and 5 bases, with 15 bases remaining between them. The germline V gene has CDR1 SGHVT and CDR2 SQSDAQ. The CDR3 covers 15 residues. The CDR3 loop is CASSLKGGQGETQYF. CDR3 sequence (DNA): TGTGCCAGCAGCTTAAAGGGCGGGCAGGGGGAGACCCAGTACTTC.

In nucleotides, the CDR3 is TGCGCCAGCCGCGGGACAGCGGACGAGCAGTACTTC. It specifies CASRGTADEQYF. The V call is TRBV23-1, the J call TRBJ2-7, with D tentatively TRBD1 (7 bases). TRBV23-1 qualifies as an ORF whose function is uncertain. This CDR3 has 12 amino acids. V was shortened by 8 bases and J by 5 bases, with 13 bases between the two germline ends.

The chain joins TRBV28 to TRBJ1-3, with D possibly being TRBD1 (6 bases). Germline CDR1 is MDHEN and CDR2 is SYDVKM. The CDR3 loop spans 16 amino acids. The V end lost 1 base, the J end lost 5 bases, and 15 bases lay between the germline ends. As DNA, the CDR3 is TGTGCCAGCAGTTTATCGGGACACTTCGAGCGAAACACCATATATTTT. Its translation: CASSLSGHFERNTIYF.

This chain links TRBV30 with TRBJ2-7; the D call may be TRBD1 or TRBD2 (5 bases each). Germline V gives CDR1 GTSNPN, CDR2 SVGIG (reference sequence). The CDR3 is 12 amino acids. V was cut by 5 bases and J by 3 bases, with 11 bases left in between. CDR3 protein: CAWSGRGYEQYF. CDR3 nucleotide sequence: TGTGCCTGGTCGGGACGGGGCTACGAGCAGTACTTC.

V and J are TRBV11-3 and TRBJ1-1, with D maybe TRBD1 (5 bases). The V gene lost 0 bases and the J gene lost 4 bases, with 12 bases spanning the gap. Looked up from germline, CDR1 is SGHNT and CDR2 is YENEEA. The CDR3 length is 15 residues. As DNA, the CDR3 is TGTGCCAGCAGCTTAGACCCGGGGGTGGGCACTGAAGCTTTCTTT. Protein sequence: CASSLDPGVGTEAFF.

This sequence joins TRBV11-2 and TRBJ2-7; 9 nucleotides align to TRBD1. V shed 2 bases, J shed 2 bases, and the junction held 10 bases outside the gene matches. In germline, CDR1 is SGHAT, CDR2 FQNNGV. The CDR3 runs 17 residues. This CDR3 reads CASSLIGDRVGTYEQYF. For the CDR3, the DNA is TGTGCCAGCAGCTTAATCGGGGACAGGGTAGGGACCTACGAGCAGTACTTC.

This chain uses TRBV10-3 with TRBJ2-1; tentatively, D is TRBD1 (6 bases). The ends were cut back, 5 bases at V and 5 bases at J, with 7 bases in the middle. Per the germline V gene, CDR1 is ENHRY and CDR2 is SYGVKD. The CDR3 is made up of 12 amino acids. The CDR3 DNA reads TGTGCCATCAGTAGGGACAACAATGAGCAGTTCTTC. Encoded protein: CAISRDNNEQFF.